This TCR beta chain was identified in a study of T cell responses to AZD1222 COVID-19 vaccine. As for the study in general: Recipients boosted at about 4 weeks or about 12 weeks are pooled.

About this clone itself: Its antigen is undetermined.

Assay: immunoSEQ multiplex PCR; the TCRdb copy retains only in-frame clones and omits some. The data show 120,000 or so clones, roughly 88% seen once. Study-wide results and caveats: The breadth and depth of Spike-specific TCRs increased once two AZD1222 doses had been given.

Trimming took 3 bases from V and 6 from J, leaving 11 bases between them. This CDR3 comprises 13 residues. From germline, CDR1 is ENHRY and CDR2 SYGVKD. The chain combines TRBV10-3 with TRBJ1-1, with unresolved D. This sequence was found in an adult in good health. This material consisted of peripheral blood, taken on day 0 of AZD1222 vaccination. CDR3 nucleotide sequence: TGTGCCATCAGTGACGGCAGCCAGGCTGAAGCTTTCTTT. It is translated as CAISDGSQAEAFF.